These 4 T cell receptor beta chains were all obtained from the same sample, sequenced in a study of blood T cells in healthy people across ages. Using a J-beta primer mix together with a sample-barcoded 5' primer, a second PCR was run for about 6 to 12 cycles. TCRdb reanalysed the 5' RACE reads using MiXCR and keeps one entry per CDR3 protein. The sample has about 1.4 million distinct CDR3 sequences; approximately 60% are singletons. Specimen: blood. These receptors all come from a man between 18 and 29 years old in good health.

This clonotype has just a few counts. The V call is TRBV6-2 or TRBV6-3, the J call TRBJ1-1, with no clear D. Deletions cut 6 bases from V and 3 bases from J, with 14 bases between. Germline V gene lookup returns CDR1 MNHEY and CDR2 SVGEGT. CDR3 length equals 14 residues. CDR3 sequence reads: CASRGGRTYTEAFF. CDR3 nucleotide sequence: TGTGCCAGCAGGGGAGGCAGGACCTACACTGAAGCTTTCTTT.

This clonotype has only one observation. The chain has TRBV7-2 and TRBJ1-5; 7 nucleotides align to TRBD1. With V trimmed by 5 bases and J by 6 bases, 7 bases remained unmatched. CDR3 length: 14 residues. Germline-derived CDR1 and CDR2 are SGHTA and FQGNSA. CDR3: CASSPDDRVQPQHF. For the CDR3, the DNA is TGTGCCAGCAGCCCCGATGACAGGGTTCAGCCCCAGCATTTT.

This clonotype was seen a single time. The CDR3, as DNA: TGTGCCAGCAGCTTGTGGCATTCCACAGATACGCAGTATTTT. This encodes CASSLWHSTDTQYF. The chain combines TRBV5-5 with TRBJ2-3, with D unresolved. CDR1 is SGHKS, CDR2 YYEKEE, per germline (reference sequence). The V gene lost 1 base and the J gene lost 2 bases, with 8 bases spanning the gap. This CDR3 is built from 14 residues.

The chain links TRBV2 to TRBJ1-6; no reliable D call. The CDR3 covers 16 residues. V lost 6 bases to trimming and J lost 5 bases, with 17 bases between them. Germline V gene sequence: CDR1 SNHLY, CDR2 FYNNEI. Written as DNA, the CDR3 is TGTGCCAGCAGCGGGAGTAGGGAGAGTAATAATTCACCCCTCCACTTT. This gives the protein CASSGSRESNNSPLHF.